The TCR beta chain described here comes from a study of Ad26.COV2.S vaccination and SARS-CoV-2 variants. Overall study context: Recipients of Ad26.COV2.S got it intramuscularly, once or twice 56 days apart.

The treatment denotes: about 20 received Ad26.COV2.S at low or high dose, single or two shots; roughly five received placebo; per-sample allocation not given. Collection of the samples took place on day 63 after the first injection of vaccine or placebo. Wuhan-strain spike was delivered by a replication-incompetent Ad26 vector. With 0 bases removed from V and 1 base from J, the gap between germline ends came to 6 bases. Germline V lookup: CDR1 MNHEY, CDR2 SVGAGI. This CDR3 comprises 14 residues. This table comes from immunoSEQ multiplex PCR, and its TCRdb copy is limited to in-frame clones, with some not included. The repertoire has more than 400,000 clones, 80% to 95% of them found once; the top ten carry under 2%.

The sequencing used peripheral blood, collected in a trial of Ad26.COV2.S vaccine versus placebo. The chain links TRBV6-5 to TRBJ1-2, with D possibly matching TRBD1 (5 bases). The receptor was derived from a person aged 18-60 years who received the Ad26.COV2.S COVID-19 vaccine or a placebo. The CDR3 is CASSYSGDNYGYTF. The CDR3 DNA is TGTGCCAGCAGTTACTCGGGGGATAACTATGGCTACACCTTC.